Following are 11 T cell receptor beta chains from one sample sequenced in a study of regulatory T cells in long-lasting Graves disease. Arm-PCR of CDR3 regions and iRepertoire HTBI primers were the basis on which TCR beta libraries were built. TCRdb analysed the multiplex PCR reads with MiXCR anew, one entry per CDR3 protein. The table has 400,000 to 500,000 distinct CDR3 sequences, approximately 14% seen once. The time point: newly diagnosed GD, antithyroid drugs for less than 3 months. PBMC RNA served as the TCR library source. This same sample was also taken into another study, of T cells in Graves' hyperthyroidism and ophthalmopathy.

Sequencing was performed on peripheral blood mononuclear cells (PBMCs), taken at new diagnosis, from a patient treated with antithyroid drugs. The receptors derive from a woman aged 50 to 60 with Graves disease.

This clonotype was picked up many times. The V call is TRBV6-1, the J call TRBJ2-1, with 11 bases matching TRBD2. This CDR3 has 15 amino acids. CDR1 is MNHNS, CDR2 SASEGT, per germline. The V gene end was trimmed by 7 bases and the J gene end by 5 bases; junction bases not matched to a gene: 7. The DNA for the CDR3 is TGTGCCAGCACCCCCGGGACTAGCGGCGACAATGAGCAGTTCTTC. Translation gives CASTPGTSGDNEQFF.

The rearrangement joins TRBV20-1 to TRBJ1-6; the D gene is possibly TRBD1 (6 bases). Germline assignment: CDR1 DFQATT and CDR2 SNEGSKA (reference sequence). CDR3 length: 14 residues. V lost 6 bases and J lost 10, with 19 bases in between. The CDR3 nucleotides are TGCAGTGCCGGGGACACAGGGAATTCCTCACCCCTCCACTTT. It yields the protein CSAGDTGNSSPLHF.

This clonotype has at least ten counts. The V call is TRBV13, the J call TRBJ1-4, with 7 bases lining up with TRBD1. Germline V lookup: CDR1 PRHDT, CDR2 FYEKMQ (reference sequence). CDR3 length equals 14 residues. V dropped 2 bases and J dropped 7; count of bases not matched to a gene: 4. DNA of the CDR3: TGTGCCAGCAGCTTACCAGGGGGAAGTGAAAAACTGTTTTTT. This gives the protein CASSLPGGSEKLFF.

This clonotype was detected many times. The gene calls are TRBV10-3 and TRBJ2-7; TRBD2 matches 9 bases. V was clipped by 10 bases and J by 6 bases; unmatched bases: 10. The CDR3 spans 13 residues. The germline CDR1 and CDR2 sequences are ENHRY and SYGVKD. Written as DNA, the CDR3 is TGTGCCACCAAAAACCCAGCGGGAGGCGAGCAGTACTTC. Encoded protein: CATKNPAGGEQYF.

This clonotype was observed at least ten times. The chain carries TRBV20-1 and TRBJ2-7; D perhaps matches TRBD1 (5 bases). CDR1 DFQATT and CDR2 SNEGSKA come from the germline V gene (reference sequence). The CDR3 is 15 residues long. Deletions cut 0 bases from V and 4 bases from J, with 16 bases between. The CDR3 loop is CSARDYQDNGYEQYF. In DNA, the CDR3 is TGCAGTGCTAGAGATTATCAGGACAACGGATACGAGCAGTACTTC.

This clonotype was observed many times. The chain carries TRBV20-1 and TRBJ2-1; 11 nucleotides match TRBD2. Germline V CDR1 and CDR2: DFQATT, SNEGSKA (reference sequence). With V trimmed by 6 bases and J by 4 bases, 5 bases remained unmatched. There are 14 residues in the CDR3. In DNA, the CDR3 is TGCAGTGCCAGACTAGCGGGACCTTACAATGAGCAGTTCTTC. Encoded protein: CSARLAGPYNEQFF.

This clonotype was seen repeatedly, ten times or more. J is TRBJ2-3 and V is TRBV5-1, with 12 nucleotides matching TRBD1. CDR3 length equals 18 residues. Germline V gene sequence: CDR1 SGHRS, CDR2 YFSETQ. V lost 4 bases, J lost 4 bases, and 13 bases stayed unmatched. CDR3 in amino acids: CASSLYKGTGGRADTQYF. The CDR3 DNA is TGCGCCAGCAGCCTCTATAAAGGGACAGGGGGCCGAGCAGATACGCAGTATTTT.

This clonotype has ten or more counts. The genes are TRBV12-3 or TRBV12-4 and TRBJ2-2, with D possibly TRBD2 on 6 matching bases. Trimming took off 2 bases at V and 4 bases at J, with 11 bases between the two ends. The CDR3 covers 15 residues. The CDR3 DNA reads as TGTGCCAGCAGTTTACAGCGGGCATTCACCGGGGAGCTGTTTTTT. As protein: CASSLQRAFTGELFF.

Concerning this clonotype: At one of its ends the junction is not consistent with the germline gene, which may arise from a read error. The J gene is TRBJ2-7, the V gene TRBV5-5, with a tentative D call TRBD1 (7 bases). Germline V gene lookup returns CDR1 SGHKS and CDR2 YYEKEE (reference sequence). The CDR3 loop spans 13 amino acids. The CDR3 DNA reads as TGCGCCAGCAGCGCGGGACAGAACTACGAGCAGTACTTC. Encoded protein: CASSAGQNYEQYF.

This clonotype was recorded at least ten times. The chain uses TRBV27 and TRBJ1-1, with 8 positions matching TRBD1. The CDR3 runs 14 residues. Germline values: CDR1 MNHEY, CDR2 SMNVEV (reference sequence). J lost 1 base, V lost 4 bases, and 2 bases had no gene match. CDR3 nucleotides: TGTGCCAGCAGTTCAGGGGGCCCGAACACTGAAGCTTTCTTT. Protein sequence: CASSSGGPNTEAFF.

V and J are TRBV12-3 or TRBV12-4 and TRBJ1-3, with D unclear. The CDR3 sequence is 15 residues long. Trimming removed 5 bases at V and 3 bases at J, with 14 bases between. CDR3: CASSTRRSLGNTIYF. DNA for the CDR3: TGTGCCAGCAGTACTAGGCGGTCCCTTGGAAACACCATATATTTT.